This TCR beta chain was sequenced in a study of beta chain features in type 1 diabetes. Overall study results and limits: A moderate, significant TCRB CDR3 shortening appeared in type 1 diabetes across four CD4+ subsets.

After removal of 5 bases from V and 3 bases from J, the junction contained 10 bases not matched to a gene. The CDR3 covers 18 residues. Germline V gene lookup returns CDR1 MNHEY and CDR2 SMNVEV (reference sequence). The entirety of the isolated RNA underwent reverse transcription, so expressed TCRB transcripts were sequenced. Only in-frame clones appear in the TCRdb table, and some are missing; sequencing was by immunoSEQ multiplex PCR. This table holds 20,000 to 25,000 clones, about 50% found once. Of note for this clone: Its specificity is unknown.

Sequencing was carried out using stem cell memory CD4+ T cells from blood. This chain uses TRBV27 with TRBJ2-1; TRBD2 matches 13 bases. The clonotype comes from a young man with type 1 diabetes. The CDR3 sequence is CASSTPAGLAGNYNEQFF. The CDR3 DNA reads TGTGCCAGCAGTACCCCCGCGGGACTAGCGGGAAACTACAATGAGCAGTTCTTC.